The clone carrying this TCR beta chain has only a few counts. Its matching antigen is unknown. This record belongs to a study of blood T cells in healthy people across ages. Overall study results and limits: No conclusive comparison of naive versus antigen-experienced cells was possible with unsorted PBMCs. Diversity estimates drawn from one million T cells were deemed underestimates.

A J-beta primer mix and a sample-barcoded 5' primer were used in a second PCR of about 7 to 12 cycles. TCRdb re-called the 5' RACE reads through MiXCR, storing one row per CDR3 protein. Of around 320,000 distinct CDR3 sequences detected, 25% to 30% appear once; the ten largest clones hold around 29%. Donors were healthy Caucasian individuals from Russia aged about 6 to 95. Sequencing input: blood. This TCR was recovered from a woman aged 70-85 years in good health.

CDR3 loop: CASNRGWQREQYF. CDR3 nucleotide sequence: TGTGCCAGCAATAGAGGTTGGCAGCGGGAGCAGTACTTC. The chain couples TRBV28 to TRBJ2-7; maybe TRBD2 (5 bases). The CDR3 contains 13 residues. The ends were cut back, 7 bases at V and 7 bases at J, with 17 bases in the middle. Germline CDR1 is MDHEN and CDR2 is SYDVKM. Full variable domain (missing parts from reference TRBV28 and TRBJ2-7): DVKVTQSSRYLVKRTGEKVFLECVQDMDHENMFWYRQDPGLGLRLIYFSYDVKMKEKGDIPEGYSVSREKKERFSLILESASTNQTSMYLCASNRGWQREQYFGPGTRLTVT.